Presented here are 3 T cell receptor beta chains from one specimen sequenced in a study of early T cells in non-severe SARS-CoV-2 infection. TCRdb used MiXCR to reprocess the 5' RACE reads, holding one entry per CDR3 protein. The table lists under 95,000 distinct CDR3 sequences, 9.5% to 15% of them singletons. The specimen sequenced was whole blood. The receptors shown here come from an adult who was a healthcare worker with PCR-confirmed SARS-CoV-2 infection or an uninfected control (not recorded which).

This clonotype was counted ten times or more. V is TRBV19 and J is TRBJ2-5; weak D call: TRBD2 (6 bases). The V gene's germline CDR1 is LNHDA and CDR2 SQIVND (reference sequence). This CDR3 is 13 amino acids long. Trimming left V 6 bases short and J 4 bases short, with 12 bases between. The CDR3, as DNA: TGTGCCAGTAGCCGACTAGATGGAGAGACCCAGTACTTC. Protein: CASSRLDGETQYF.

The J gene is TRBJ1-5, the V gene TRBV6-1, with D unclear. Germline V gene sequence: CDR1 MNHNS, CDR2 SASEGT. The CDR3 totals 13 residues. The germline V and J ends were trimmed by 6 bases and 0 bases, with 6 bases remaining between them. CDR3 loop: CASRDGSNQPQHF. Written as DNA, the CDR3 is TGTGCCAGCAGGGACGGTAGCAATCAGCCCCAGCATTTT.

The chain has TRBV20-1 and TRBJ2-1, with a possible D match to TRBD1 (6 bases). The CDR3 is made up of 11 amino acids. CDR1 is DFQATT and CDR2 is SNEGSKA in the germline V gene (reference sequence). Trimming cost V 6 bases and J 7 bases, with 10 bases left between them. The CDR3 sequence: CSANRVNEQFF. The CDR3 nucleotides are TGCAGTGCAAACAGGGTTAATGAGCAGTTCTTC.